A selection of T cell receptor beta chains follows, all from one sample in a study of control samples from healthy donors and cancer patients. Sequenced by immunoSEQ multiplex PCR; TCRdb stores in-frame clones only, minus some. The table shows around 30,000 clones, with about nine tenths occurring only once. The sample taken for sequencing was PBMCs. The receptors shown here come from a man aged 45-65 years with lung cancer. The CDR3 runs from the conserved cysteine through the conserved F or W. The D gene is left open where the match is weak. A row's size may be missing; if present it is once, few, many or a size class.

D	V	size	J	DNA	CDR3
NA	TRBV4-1	NA	TRBJ2-2	TGCGCCAGCAGCACAAGAGGGGGGCCAGGCGGCATCAACACCGGGGAGCTGTTTTTT	CASSTRGGPGGINTGELFF
NA	TRBV6-2/TRBV6-3	NA	TRBJ1-2	TGTGCCAGCAGTTACTCGATAGCCGGGACACCACCTGAGGTCAGCTACACCTTC	CASSYSIAGTPPEVSYTF
NA	TRBV6-2/TRBV6-3	once	TRBJ1-1	TGTGCCAGCAGTTACTCGAACACTGAAGCTTTCTTT	CASSYSNTEAFF
NA	TRBV6-5	NA	TRBJ1-5	TGTGCCAGCATGGGAAGGGGATATAGCAATCAGCCCCAGCATTTT	CASMGRGYSNQPQHF
NA	TRBV6-2/TRBV6-3	NA	TRBJ1-1	TGTGCCAGCAGTTACATTAAGGGCAGGATCTGGGAGGCGAGGGGTGAAGCTTTCTTT	CASSYIKGRIWEARGEAFF
NA	TRBV2	once	TRBJ2-2	TGTGCCAGCAATCGGGCAGGCGGGAACACCGGGGAGCTGTTTTTT	CASNRAGGNTGELFF
NA	TRBV19	NA	TRBJ1-5	TGTGCCAGTAGTATGGGACCTCACAACAATCAGCCCCAGCATTTT	CASSMGPHNNQPQHF
NA	TRBV5-1	few	TRBJ1-1	TGCGCCAGCAGCCGCCGGACAGATAACACTGAAGCTTTCTTT	CASSRRTDNTEAFF
NA	TRBV12-3/TRBV12-4	NA	TRBJ1-4	TGTGCCACGTCGGGGTCAGCTAATGAAAAACTGTTTTTT	CATSGSANEKLFF
TRBD1	TRBV29-1	NA	TRBJ1-2	TGCAGCGGCGGGACAGGGAACTATGGCTACACCTTC	CSGGTGNYGYTF
NA	TRBV7-2	NA	TRBJ2-1	TGTGCCAGCAGCCCCGGGACAATCCCTCTCATTAGGCAGTTCTTC	CASSPGTIPLIRQFF
NA	TRBV7-2	NA	TRBJ1-2	TGTGCCAGCAGCTTAGAGGACCTCTATGGCTACACCTTC	CASSLEDLYGYTF
TRBD1	TRBV7-9	NA	TRBJ1-1	TGTGCCAGCAGCTTAGCGCGAGGACAGGGCACTGAAGCTTTCTTT	CASSLARGQGTEAFF
TRBD1	TRBV29-1	NA	TRBJ1-2	TGCAGCGTGTCGGGACAGGATGGCTACACCTTC	CSVSGQDGYTF
NA	TRBV3-1/TRBV3-2	NA	TRBJ1-1	TGTGCCAGCAGCCCTTATGGGAACACTGAAGCTTTCTTT	CASSPYGNTEAFF
NA	TRBV28	NA	TRBJ2-6	TGTGCCAGCAGTTTGGACACTTCTGGGGCCAACGTCCTGACTTTC	CASSLDTSGANVLTF
NA	TRBV6-5	NA	TRBJ1-1	TGTGCCAGCAGTTATAGGGCAGGGGAAGCTTTCTTT	CASSYRAGEAFF
NA	TRBV3-1/TRBV3-2	NA	TRBJ1-6	TGTGCCAGCAGACTCGAGAGTTCACCCCTCCACTTT	CASRLESSPLHF
TRBD1	TRBV20-1	NA	TRBJ2-7	TGCAGTGCTAGTCTTGCCGGGACAGGAGACTACGAGCAGTACTTC	CSASLAGTGDYEQYF
NA	TRBV7-2	NA	TRBJ2-4	TGTGCCAGCAGCCCACTGATGGAGGGTTGGTACTTC	CASSPLMEGWYF
NA	TRBV12-5	once	TRBJ1-1	TGTGCTAGTGGTTCGGGGACTTGGGCTGAAGCTTTCTTT	CASGSGTWAEAFF
NA	TRBV18	NA	TRBJ1-2	TGTGCCAGCTCACCAAATGAGGCAGGGACTAACTATGGCTACACCTTC	CASSPNEAGTNYGYTF
NA	TRBV28	once	TRBJ1-2	TGTGCCAGCACCCGCAGGGGTAACTATGGCTACACCTTC	CASTRRGNYGYTF
NA	TRBV6-5	NA	TRBJ1-5	TGTGCCAGCTCGGTTAGCAATCAGCCCCAGCATTTT	CASSVSNQPQHF
NA	TRBV3-1/TRBV3-2	NA	TRBJ1-2	TGTGCCAGCAGCCAAGTTGCCGGGGGCTACACCTTC	CASSQVAGGYTF
NA	TRBV5-6	NA	TRBJ2-7	TGTGCCAGCAGCTCCGGACGCCCCTCCGAGCAGTACTTC	CASSSGRPSEQYF
NA	TRBV9	NA	TRBJ2-2	TGTGCCAGCAGCGTGGTCGCGAACACCGGGGAGCTGTTTTTT	CASSVVANTGELFF
NA	TRBV11-3	NA	TRBJ2-2	TGTGCCAGCAGCTTCGGACACAACACCGGGGAGCTGTTTTTT	CASSFGHNTGELFF
NA	TRBV7-2	once	TRBJ1-1	TGTGCCAGCAGCTTCGCGCAGTTGTTGAGTGCTGAAGCTTTCTTT	CASSFAQLLSAEAFF
TRBD1	TRBV18	NA	TRBJ2-2	TGTGCCAGCTCACCACCCAGGGGGACGGGGGAGCTGTTTTTT	CASSPPRGTGELFF
NA	TRBV29-1	NA	TRBJ2-5	TGCAGCGTTGATCTGTCTGTACAAGAGACCCAGTACTTC	CSVDLSVQETQYF
NA	TRBV7-7	NA	TRBJ2-5	TGTGCTAGCAGCAAGGGGCAGGGGGGACAAGAGACCCAGTACTTC	CASSKGQGGQETQYF
NA	TRBV14	NA	TRBJ1-1	TGTGCCAGCAGCCTCTTTGGGACGCGGATCACTGAAGCTTTCTTT	CASSLFGTRITEAFF
TRBD1	TRBV30	NA	TRBJ1-4	TGTGCCTGGATCCGGACAGGGGGAGATGAAAAACTGTTTTTT	CAWIRTGGDEKLFF
NA	TRBV7-2	NA	TRBJ1-6	TGTGCCAGCAGCTTAGCGGACCCCTATTCACCCCTCCACTTT	CASSLADPYSPLHF
TRBD1	TRBV7-9	once	TRBJ2-2	TGTGCCAGCAGCTATCCGGACAGGGTGGGGACCGGGGAGCTGTTTTTT	CASSYPDRVGTGELFF
NA	TRBV3-1/TRBV3-2	once	TRBJ1-2	TGTGCCAGCAGCCAAGATAGGGCAGAGTATGATGGCTACACCTTC	CASSQDRAEYDGYTF